The present entry profiles one TCR beta chain with its context. Its antigen is unidentified. Deletions cut 5 bases from V and 8 bases from J, with 15 bases between. The CDR3 extends over 13 amino acids. From germline, CDR1 is GTSNPN and CDR2 SVGIG (reference sequence). This sample stems from a study of STAT3 mutations in large granular lymphocyte leukemia. Study-wide results and caveats: In T-cell large granular lymphocyte leukemia, about half of patients showed multiple immunodominant subclonotypes. Variable sampling intervals and differing treatment regimens complicated linking therapy response to TCR clonal burden changes.

Clones were sequenced by immunoSEQ multiplex PCR, and TCRdb holds only the in-frame ones, with some missing. Counted here are thousands of clones, roughly three fifths occurring once; the ten biggest clones make up roughly 90%. V and J are TRBV30 and TRBJ1-4, with unresolved D. Source material: peripheral blood mononuclear cells. This receptor was identified in a man aged 55 to 70 with T-cell large granular lymphocyte leukemia. Some clones in this sample may be carry-over from other donors' samples. The CDR3 DNA follows: TGTGCCTGGGGAGGAGGTAGAGGGGAAAAACTGTTTTTT. Translating it yields CAWGGGRGEKLFF. The full variable domain, with the rest looked up from reference TRBV30 and TRBJ1-4, is SQTIHQWPATLVQPVGSPLSLECTVEGTSNPNLYWYRQAAGRGLQLLFYSVGIGQISSEVPQNLSASRPQDRQFILSSKKLLLSDSGFYLCAWGGGRGEKLFFGSGTQLSVL.